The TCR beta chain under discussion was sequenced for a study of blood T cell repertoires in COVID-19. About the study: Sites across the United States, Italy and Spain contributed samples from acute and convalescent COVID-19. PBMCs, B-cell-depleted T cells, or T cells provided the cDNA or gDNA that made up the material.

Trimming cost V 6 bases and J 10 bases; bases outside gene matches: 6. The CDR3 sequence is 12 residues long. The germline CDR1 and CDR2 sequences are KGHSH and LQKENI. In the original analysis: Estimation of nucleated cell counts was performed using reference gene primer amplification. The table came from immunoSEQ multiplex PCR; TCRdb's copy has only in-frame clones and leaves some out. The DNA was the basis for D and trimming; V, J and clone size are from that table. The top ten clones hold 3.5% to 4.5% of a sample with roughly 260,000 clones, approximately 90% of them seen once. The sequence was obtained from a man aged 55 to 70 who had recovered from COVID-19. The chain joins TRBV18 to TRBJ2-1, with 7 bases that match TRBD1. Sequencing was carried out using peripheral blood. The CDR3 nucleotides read TGTGCCAGCTCGCCGGGACAGCAAGAGCAGTTCTTC. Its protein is CASSPGQQEQFF.